The entry that follows covers one T cell receptor (beta chain) sequence. What it binds is not known. The sample comes from a study of blood T cells in healthy people across ages. Study observations and caveats: Across samples, TCR beta diversity tracked strongly with naive T cell percentage. Compared with aged donors, long-lived donors showed fewer expanded clones, suggesting selection.

V was trimmed by 3 bases and J by 9 bases, leaving 15 bases between them. The length of the CDR3 is 14 residues. The germline V gene has CDR1 MRHNA and CDR2 SNTAGT. For the second PCR, which ran for 7 to 11 cycles, a sample-barcoded 5' primer and a J-beta primer mix were used. Every sample returned 3 million or more CDR3-containing paired-end reads. TCRdb analysed the 5' RACE reads with MiXCR anew, one entry per CDR3 protein. Here the sample spans about 1.4 million distinct CDR3 sequences, approximately 59% being singletons. The gene calls are TRBV6-4 and TRBJ2-1; tentatively, D is TRBD2 (5 bases). What was sequenced was blood. The receptor comes from a man in his late teens or twenties in good health. CDR3 sequence (DNA): TGTGCCAGCAGTGAATGGGAAGAGGGTTTTGAGCAGTTCTTC. Translation: CASSEWEEGFEQFF.